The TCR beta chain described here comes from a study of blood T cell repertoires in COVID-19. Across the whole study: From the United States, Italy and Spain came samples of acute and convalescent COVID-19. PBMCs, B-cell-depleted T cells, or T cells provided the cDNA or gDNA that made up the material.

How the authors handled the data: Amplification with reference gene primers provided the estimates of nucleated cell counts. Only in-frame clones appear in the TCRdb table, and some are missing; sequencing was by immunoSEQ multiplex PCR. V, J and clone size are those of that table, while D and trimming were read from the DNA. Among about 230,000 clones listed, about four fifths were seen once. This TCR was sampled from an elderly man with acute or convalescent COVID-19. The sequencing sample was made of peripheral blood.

The CDR3 DNA sequence: TGTGCCAGTAGTATCGCGGGTTCGGCAAAAGGAGAGCAGTACTTC. It specifies CASSIAGSAKGEQYF. V and J are TRBV19 and TRBJ2-7, with TRBD2 as a possible D gene (5 bases). Between the trimmed V and J ends, which lost 3 bases and 7 bases, there was a span of 19 bases. The germline gives CDR1 LNHDA, CDR2 SQIVND (reference sequence). The CDR3 length is 15 residues.